Following are 8 T cell receptor beta chains from one sample sequenced in a study of blood T cell repertoires in COVID-19. Profiling relied on immunoSEQ multiplex PCR, and the TCRdb table lists in-frame clones only, not all of them. The table lists some 80,000 clones, 75% to 90% of them singletons. The specimen was peripheral blood. The receptor set was obtained from a human donor in a cohort sampled during active COVID-19.

The chain has TRBV2 and TRBJ1-1; the D is unclear. Germline CDR1 and CDR2: SNHLY and FYNNEI. Trimming cost V 7 bases and J 0 bases, with 6 bases left between them. The CDR3 spans 12 residues. The CDR3 DNA reads TGTGCCAGCATCACAGTGAACACTGAAGCTTTCTTT. It codes for CASITVNTEAFF.

The chain recombines TRBV6-2 or TRBV6-3 with TRBJ2-1; 8 bases are a match to TRBD2. The CDR3 sequence is 16 residues long. The germline CDR1 and CDR2 sequences are MNHEY and SVGEGT. The V gene end was trimmed by 1 base and the J gene end by 6 bases; junction bases not matched to a gene: 8. CDR3 bases: TGTGCCAGCAGTTACTTAGCGGGGAGCTCGAGCAATGAGCAGTTCTTC. This encodes CASSYLAGSSSNEQFF.

The genes are TRBV5-4 and TRBJ2-1; D perhaps matches TRBD2 (6 bases). Germline V lookup: CDR1 SGHNT, CDR2 YYREEE (reference sequence). Trimming took 4 bases from V and 7 from J, leaving 15 bases between them. The CDR3 runs 14 residues. CDR3 sequence: CASSQGLLGNEQFF. In nucleotides, the CDR3 is TGTGCCAGCAGCCAGGGACTCCTAGGGAATGAGCAGTTCTTC.

The gene calls are TRBV4-3 and TRBJ2-3; 10 bases map to TRBD1. Germline CDR1 LGHNA, CDR2 YSLEER. V was clipped by 0 bases and J by 5 bases; unmatched bases: 8. This CDR3 is 17 amino acids long. This chain's CDR3 is CASSQDRGTGVGDTQYF. The CDR3, as DNA: TGCGCCAGCAGCCAAGATAGGGGGACAGGGGTTGGAGATACGCAGTATTTT.

The chain couples TRBV14 to TRBJ2-4; 7 positions agree with TRBD1. Per germline, CDR1 SGHDN and CDR2 FVKESK. This CDR3 is built from 13 residues. V lost 4 bases and J lost 4; bases outside the gene matches: 1. DNA of the CDR3: TGTGCCAGCAGCCCGGGACAGAAAAACATTCAGTACTTC. The encoded protein is CASSPGQKNIQYF.

This chain uses TRBV5-4 with TRBJ2-7, with 9 positions matching TRBD1. CDR3 length: 15 residues. V lost 3 bases, J lost 4 bases, and 8 bases stayed unmatched. In germline, CDR1 is SGHNT, CDR2 YYREEE (reference sequence). The CDR3 DNA is TGTGCCAGCAGCTCGAATCCGGGACAGGGATACGAGCAGTACTTC. It translates to CASSSNPGQGYEQYF.

CDR3 in amino acids: CASSSRLAGELYNEQFF. The CDR3 DNA sequence: TGTGCCAGCAGTTCGCGACTAGCGGGAGAGCTATACAATGAGCAGTTCTTC. This sequence joins TRBV7-3 and TRBJ2-1, with 12 bases aligning to TRBD2. CDR1 is SGHTA, CDR2 FQGTGA, per germline. The V gene end was trimmed by 6 bases and the J gene end by 4 bases; junction bases not matched to a gene: 10. The CDR3 consists of 17 residues.

This chain connects TRBV19 to TRBJ1-5; weak D call: TRBD1 (6 bases). Germline values: CDR1 LNHDA, CDR2 SQIVND (reference sequence). Trimming pared 10 bases from V and 0 bases from J, leaving 10 bases between. CDR3 size: 13 residues. CDR3 amino acids: CAIGTNSNQPQHF. The CDR3 DNA reads TGTGCCATAGGGACAAATAGCAATCAGCCCCAGCATTTT.